These T cell receptor beta chains were read from a single sample in a study of blood T cell repertoires in COVID-19. Here immunoSEQ multiplex PCR was the method, and the copy in TCRdb shows in-frame clones only, minus some. The sample lists hundreds of thousands of clones; 75% to 90% were seen once. What was sequenced was peripheral blood. Receptors were obtained from a woman in her 30s with active or convalescent COVID-19. CDR3s include the opening cysteine and the closing phenylalanine or tryptophan. The D gene is left open where the match is weak. Rows may omit the clone size; those that give it use once, few, many or a size class.

d_call	clone_size	j_call	v_call	cdr3_aa	cdr3_nt
TRBD2	once	TRBJ2-1	TRBV5-4	CASSRTGTRDYNEQFF	TGTGCCAGCAGCAGGACCGGGACTAGGGATTACAATGAGCAGTTCTTC
.	.	TRBJ1-6	TRBV9	CASSPTGNSPLHF	TGTGCCAGCAGCCCCACAGGGAATTCACCCCTCCACTTT
TRBD1	.	TRBJ1-2	TRBV2	CASNIQGDYGYTF	TGTGCCAGCAATATCCAGGGGGACTATGGCTACACCTTC
.	few	TRBJ1-1	TRBV11-2	CASSLPTGGLAEAFF	TGTGCCAGCAGCTTACCGACCGGGGGTTTGGCTGAAGCTTTCTTT
TRBD2	.	TRBJ2-5	TRBV7-2	CASSFQRGPQETQYF	TGTGCCAGCAGCTTCCAGCGGGGTCCCCAAGAGACCCAGTACTTC
.	.	TRBJ2-1	TRBV12-3/TRBV12-4	CASRGGGLNEQFF	TGTGCCAGCCGAGGGGGGGGCCTTAATGAGCAGTTCTTC
TRBD2	.	TRBJ2-7	TRBV2	CASSEGGGRYYEQYF	TGTGCCAGCAGTGAAGGTGGCGGGAGGTACTACGAGCAGTACTTC
.	.	TRBJ1-1	TRBV5-1	CASSFRGGFMNTEAFF	TGCGCCAGCAGCTTCCGGGGAGGATTCATGAACACTGAAGCTTTCTTT
.	.	TRBJ1-2	TRBV2	CASTDSSRGYTF	TGTGCCAGCACAGACAGTTCGCGGGGCTACACCTTC
.	.	TRBJ2-1	TRBV7-8	CASSFLQGGNEQFF	TGTGCCAGCAGCTTCCTACAGGGTGGCAATGAGCAGTTCTTC
.	few	TRBJ1-1	TRBV5-1	CASSKEGTQNTEAFF	TGCGCCAGCAGCAAGGAAGGGACACAGAACACTGAAGCTTTCTTT
TRBD1	.	TRBJ1-5	TRBV6-5	CASSPNRGNQPQHF	TGTGCCAGCAGCCCAAACAGGGGGAATCAGCCCCAGCATTTT
TRBD1	.	TRBJ1-1	TRBV3-1/TRBV3-2	CASSQGTGGIEAFF	TGTGCCAGCAGCCAGGGGACAGGGGGAATTGAAGCTTTCTTT
.	.	TRBJ1-4	TRBV5-1	CASSLTGLTNEKLFF	TGCGCCAGCAGCTTGACGGGACTAACTAATGAAAAACTGTTTTTT
TRBD1	.	TRBJ1-5	TRBV6-6	CASSYRGGYSNQPQHF	TGTGCCAGCAGCTACAGGGGAGGATATAGCAATCAGCCCCAGCATTTT
TRBD1	.	TRBJ1-5	TRBV5-1	CASRQSGQANQPQHF	TGCGCCAGCAGACAAAGCGGACAGGCAAATCAGCCCCAGCATTTT
.	.	TRBJ1-3	TRBV7-8	CASSLPQGRNTIYF	TGTGCCAGCAGCTTACCCCAGGGGAGAAACACCATATATTTT
TRBD1	once	TRBJ2-3	TRBV11-3	CASSFGQGVDTQYF	TGTGCCAGCAGCTTTGGGCAGGGGGTAGATACGCAGTATTTT
.	once	TRBJ2-7	TRBV6-5	CASTAFQGFYEQYF	TGTGCCAGCACAGCCTTTCAGGGCTTTTACGAGCAGTACTTC
TRBD2	once	TRBJ2-3	TRBV19	CASSIESWGGRALDTQYF	TGTGCCAGTAGTATAGAATCCTGGGGCGGGAGGGCCCTCGATACGCAGTATTTT
TRBD1	few	TRBJ1-5	TRBV6-2/TRBV6-3	CASSPRTGLPNQPQHF	TGTGCCAGCAGCCCGAGGACAGGCCTACCGAATCAGCCCCAGCATTTT
TRBD1	few	TRBJ1-2	TRBV19	CASADRGFSNYGYTF	TGTGCCAGTGCGGACAGGGGCTTTTCTAACTATGGCTACACCTTC
TRBD1	.	TRBJ1-5	TRBV7-6	CASSLGGRGSNQPQHF	TGTGCCAGCAGCCTAGGAGGCAGGGGGAGCAATCAGCCCCAGCATTTT
.	.	TRBJ1-1	TRBV5-8	CASSLAWTENTEAFF	TGTGCCAGCAGCTTGGCCTGGACTGAGAACACTGAAGCTTTCTTT
.	.	TRBJ1-1	TRBV13	CASSLRGPTEAFF	TGTGCCAGCAGCTTAAGGGGTCCCACTGAAGCTTTCTTT
.	.	TRBJ2-4	TRBV5-6	CASSPRRGGASRGIQYF	TGTGCCAGCAGCCCAAGACGGGGTGGTGCTAGCCGTGGCATTCAGTACTTC
TRBD2	.	TRBJ2-2	TRBV4-1	CASSREGTSSTGELFF	TGCGCCAGCAGCCGAGAAGGGACTAGCAGCACCGGGGAGCTGTTTTTT
TRBD2	.	TRBJ2-1	TRBV25-1	CASTAGAGNEQFF	TGTGCCAGCACAGCGGGGGCGGGTAATGAGCAGTTCTTC
.	.	TRBJ1-3	TRBV14	CASSRALISGNTIYF	TGTGCCAGCAGCCGTGCGTTGATCTCTGGAAACACCATATATTTT
TRBD1	.	TRBJ1-2	TRBV7-2	CASSVTGAIDGYTF	TGTGCCAGCAGCGTAACAGGGGCCATCGATGGCTACACCTTC
TRBD2	.	TRBJ2-7	TRBV7-9	CASSLTAGATYEQYF	TGTGCCAGCAGCTTAACAGCGGGAGCAACCTACGAGCAGTACTTC
.	.	TRBJ1-5	TRBV3-1/TRBV3-2	CASSQAPTGNQPQHF	TGTGCCAGCAGCCAGGCACCCACAGGGAATCAGCCCCAGCATTTT
TRBD1	.	TRBJ1-2	TRBV19	CASSTADRGNYGYTF	TGTGCCAGTAGTACCGCGGACAGGGGAAACTATGGCTACACCTTC
.	.	TRBJ2-2	TRBV11-2	CASLGPSGELFF	TGTGCCAGCTTAGGCCCTAGCGGGGAGCTGTTTTTT
TRBD2	.	TRBJ2-5	TRBV5-1	CASSLGAGLAGRRETQYF	TGCGCCAGCAGCTTGGGTGCAGGACTAGCGGGACGGAGGGAGACCCAGTACTTC
TRBD1	.	TRBJ1-1	TRBV18	CASSYQGGTEAFF	TGTGCCAGCTCATACCAGGGGGGAACTGAAGCTTTCTTT
.	.	TRBJ1-2	TRBV5-4	CASSLAAVSNYGYTF	TGTGCCAGCAGCTTGGCGGCGGTGTCAAACTATGGCTACACCTTC
TRBD1	.	TRBJ1-2	TRBV4-1	CASSPGQSSYGYTF	TGCGCCAGCAGCCCGGGACAGTCTTCCTATGGCTACACCTTC
TRBD1	.	TRBJ2-3	TRBV28	CASSRQGAEDTQYF	TGTGCCAGCAGCCGACAGGGGGCTGAAGATACGCAGTATTTT
TRBD1	.	TRBJ1-1	TRBV2	CASSPDRDFEAFF	TGTGCCAGCAGCCCTGACAGGGACTTCGAAGCTTTCTTT
TRBD1	.	TRBJ1-2	TRBV19	CASSRDSYYGYTF	TGTGCCAGTAGTAGGGACAGCTACTATGGCTACACCTTC
.	.	TRBJ1-4	TRBV15	CATSRGQEWVEKLFF	TGTGCCACCAGCAGAGGACAGGAGTGGGTGGAAAAACTGTTTTTT
.	.	TRBJ1-6	TRBV5-6	CASSSGSKTPHDSPLHF	TGTGCCAGCAGCTCGGGATCAAAAACTCCTCACGATTCACCCCTCCACTTT
.	.	TRBJ1-1	TRBV10-2	CASSELRQTEAFF	TGCGCCAGCAGTGAGCTCAGGCAGACTGAAGCTTTCTTT
TRBD2	.	TRBJ2-5	TRBV27	CASSTTSGGETQYF	TGTGCCAGCAGTACGACTAGCGGGGGGGAGACCCAGTACTTC
TRBD1	once	TRBJ1-1	TRBV19	CASSMTGGAPEAFF	TGTGCCAGTAGTATGACAGGGGGCGCTCCCGAAGCTTTCTTT
.	.	TRBJ2-1	TRBV5-6	CASSLGLESEQFF	TGTGCCAGCAGCTTGGGACTAGAGTCCGAGCAGTTCTTC
.	few	TRBJ1-1	TRBV6-5	CASSSPGGEAFF	TGTGCCAGCTCAAGTCCAGGTGGTGAAGCTTTCTTT
TRBD1	.	TRBJ1-2	TRBV4-2	CASSQDRDRGPGYTF	TGTGCCAGCAGCCAAGATAGGGACAGGGGGCCCGGCTACACCTTC
TRBD1	.	TRBJ1-2	TRBV14	CASQRGGGGAGGYTF	TGTGCCAGCCAACGGGGGGGAGGGGGCGCCGGTGGCTACACCTTC
.	.	TRBJ1-4	TRBV21-1	CASSKDPGTGVEKLFF	TGTGCCAGCAGCAAGGATCCCGGGACAGGGGTAGAAAAACTGTTTTTT
.	.	TRBJ1-1	TRBV30	CAWSLQGVMNTEAFF	TGTGCCTGGAGCCTACAGGGTGTAATGAACACTGAAGCTTTCTTT
.	.	TRBJ2-2	TRBV29-1	CSVEAQDSNTGELFF	TGCAGCGTTGAAGCTCAGGACAGCAACACCGGGGAGCTGTTTTTT
TRBD2	.	TRBJ2-1	TRBV18	CASSASGTSNEQFF	TGTGCCAGCTCAGCGTCGGGGACTAGCAATGAGCAGTTCTTC
.	.	TRBJ1-6	TRBV6-7	CASSYSSPTRADNSPLHF	TGTGCCAGCAGTTACTCGTCCCCCACCAGGGCGGATAATTCACCCCTCCACTTT
TRBD1	.	TRBJ1-4	TRBV28	CASTHRVGTGDEKLFF	TGTGCCAGCACCCACCGGGTCGGGACAGGTGATGAAAAACTGTTTTTT
.	.	TRBJ1-1	TRBV5-8	CASSLVGGNTEAFF	TGTGCCAGCAGCTTGGTGGGGGGGAACACTGAAGCTTTCTTT